This TCR beta chain derives from a study of shared clonotypes between healthy human individuals. Study outcomes and limitations: Among a few donors, roughly 5% of naive CD4 clonotypes were found in common. There were few donors, and this limited the genetic and exposure-history diversity represented.

Using immunoSEQ multiplex PCR, the repertoire was profiled, and TCRdb retains in-frame clones only, with some absent. The repertoire holds about 2,500,000 clones, around nine tenths seen once, with around 0.15% in the top ten. Worth noting for this clone: The target antigen is unknown. Other nucleotide sequences in the sample specify the same CDR3.

The CDR3 consists of 13 residues. V lost 3 bases and J lost 5, with 10 bases in between. The germline V gene encodes CDR1 KGHSH and CDR2 LQKENI. The study separated CD4+ cells into CD45RA+ naive and CD45RA-negative memory subsets. The chain couples TRBV18 to TRBJ2-5, with D unresolved. The sample taken for sequencing was naive CD4+ T cells sorted from blood. The subset denotes: CD45RA+ positively selected. This clonotype originated in a man aged 18 to 29 in good health. CDR3 DNA: TGTGCCAGCTCACCCGGACCCCGGGAGACCCAGTACTTC. This gives the protein CASSPGPRETQYF. Variable domain in full (rest from reference TRBV18 and TRBJ2-5): NAGVMQNPRHLVRRRGQEARLRCSPMKGHSHVYWYRQLPEEGLKFMVYLQKENIIDESGMPKERFSAEFPKEGPSILRIQQVVRGDSAAYFCASSPGPRETQYFGPGTRLLVL.